This entry describes one TCR beta chain. This clonotype was counted many times. The specificity of this receptor is unknown. No base qualities exist here, and no much larger clone lies one base off it. The TCR beta CDR3 regions were amplified from RNA transcripts. The first round of RT-PCR for the TCR CDR3 was performed with the HTBI primer set and the Qiagen OneStep RT-PCR kit. A second multiplex PCR round built the libraries, followed by size selection and purification. Libraries were sequenced paired-end with 100 bp reads on an Illumina HiSeq2000. On the study's bioinformatics: SOAPnuke was used to process the raw data, with reads discarded if the reads contained adapters or uncalled bases, had a mean Phred below 15, or lacked an exact constant-primer or identifier match. COPE v1.2.5 was used to merge high-quality paired reads, and clonotypes were defined as unique nucleotide sequences. Clonotypes were aligned to IMGT TRBV, TRBD and TRBJ reference segments using MiTCR v1.1. Only V-J combinations with frequency above 0.0001, covering about 99% of repertoires, were analysed. A TCS score was defined as the ratio of F50 (clonal expansion) to E x V (chaos), with BLOSUM62-based TCRdist applied between CDR3 peptides within each V-J. Welch's t-statistics and random forest reduced around 510 V-J features to roughly 13, which were used in a naive Bayes classifier (R e1071). TCRdb took the public reads, trimmed them with fastp at Q25, ran MiXCR for clone calling and kept in-frame beta chains. Rows are unified per CDR3 protein, each entry keeping the most common DNA and genes. The V and J calls and clone size are TCRdb's, not the authors'. The sample yields around 400,000 distinct CDR3 sequences; about 13% were counted once. 9% to 9.5% of the sample rests with the top ten.

These data come from a study of T cells in Graves' hyperthyroidism and ophthalmopathy (dated by TCRdb to between 2019 and 2020). Some background on the complete study: Peripheral blood samples were taken at the time of initial diagnosis, prior to any treatment. Whether ophthalmopathy could be predicted prospectively was tested in an independent validation cohort made up of 18 to 20 hyperthyroidism patients plus 17 patients who later progressed to ophthalmopathy. The study also compared thyroid tissue and blood T-cell repertoires from five or six Graves' hyperthyroidism patients. The paper describes TCR Vbeta CDR3 sequencing of around 130 peripheral blood samples, made up of 43 ophthalmopathy patients, some 76 hyperthyroidism patients and 17 progressor patients. TCR V-J signatures able to tell the groups apart were searched for in a discovery cohort of 90 to 100 patients, of whom more than 40 had Graves' ophthalmopathy and some 60 had stable Graves' hyperthyroidism. Following sampling, methimazole starting at 30 mg daily was given to hyperthyroidism patients, and high-dose intravenous methylprednisolone was given to ophthalmopathy patients. The 75 to 100 discovery patients were randomly split 7:3 into training and test sets. On the study overall, not on this receptor specifically: In cross-validation, a model built on a 13 V-J signature told ophthalmopathy apart from stable hyperthyroidism with 87.88% sensitivity and approximately 84% specificity, and in testing the same model reached 80%/75%. No statistical method was used to set the sample size in advance, and investigators knew the group allocation. In validation, the model predicted progression to ophthalmopathy with 60% to 71% sensitivity and 72.22% specificity, a median of 6.5 months before onset. Most expanded thyroid clonotypes (frequency above 0.001) were also detected in blood, a finding suggesting that blood repertoires may reflect thyroid immune responses.

Graves' hyperthyroidism was defined as stable when no progression to ophthalmopathy occurred over 18 months of follow-up. Hyperthyroidism patients were aged 18 to 65 years and newly diagnosed, with disease duration of less than 2 months. Any patient with an uncontrolled infection, another autoimmune disease, pregnancy or lactation was excluded. Diagnoses were established on the basis of clinical symptoms, serum thyroxine and TRAb, thyroid ultrasound, and orbital computed tomography. PBMCs were isolated from 10 ml of fresh peripheral blood by Ficoll-Paque density gradient centrifugation. Trizol reagent was used to extract total RNA, and RNA quality was then checked on an Agilent 2100 Bioanalyzer. Source material: blood. The sequence was obtained from a woman under 30 with Graves' hyperthyroidism.

The DNA is TGTGCCAGCAGCCACCGAGAGGACTTGCCTGGCTACGAGCAGTACTTC. Its protein product is CASSHREDLPGYEQYF. The sequence joins TRBV3-1 to TRBJ2-7; the D region possibly corresponds to TRBD2 (5 bases align). From the germline V gene (reference sequence), CDR1 is LGHDT and CDR2 is YNNKEL. The CDR3 covers 16 residues, taking in both the cysteine and the phenylalanine. Just the 48-base CDR3 DNA is kept, in frame starting at base 1. The V and J ends are trimmed by 3 bases and 3 bases, leaving 18 bases between them.